The present T cell receptor (beta chain) was sequenced within a study of identical twins. In its sample, this clonotype was seen a few times. What it binds is unknown. A template switching step contributed a universal primer site, while unique molecular identifiers were present in the cDNA. A single record per CDR3 protein comes from TCRdb applying MiXCR to the 5' RACE reads. The table records about 240,000 distinct CDR3 sequences, about 13% of them present only once. Whole-study findings and limits: Twin-shared out-of-frame alpha sequences showed excess low generation probability. For monozygotic twins, models underestimated out-of-frame TCR alpha sharing.

V lost 4 bases, J lost 5 bases, and 18 bases lay in between. Germline assignment: CDR1 MNHEY and CDR2 SMNVEV (reference sequence). CDR3 length equals 16 residues. The same sample was also used in a study of yellow fever vaccine responses in identical twins. Per that study: Vaccine-induced T cell responses in twins were reportedly observed to appear partly convergent, partly personalized.

This TCR came from a woman younger than 30 in good health. Sequenced material: memory (CD45RO+) T cells sorted from blood. The V call is TRBV27, the J call TRBJ2-1; a weak D match, TRBD2 (5 bases). The CDR3 bases are TGTGCCAGCAGTTCGTTGGGGAGAGACAAAAACAATGAGCAGTTCTTC. Translating gives CASSSLGRDKNNEQFF.